The clone carrying this T cell receptor (beta chain) has more than one count but fewer than ten. The antigen is undetermined. V dropped 5 bases and J dropped 0; count of bases not matched to a gene: 10. Germline CDR1 and CDR2: MDHEN and SYDVKM. The CDR3 loop spans 18 amino acids. These data come from a study of beta chain features in type 1 diabetes. Sequencing targeted expressed TCRB transcripts, as all isolated RNA had been reverse transcribed. Profiled with immunoSEQ multiplex PCR; TCRdb holds only in-frame clones, not every one. Counted here are 300,000 to 450,000 clones, over 9% occurring once; the ten biggest clones make up approximately 0.55%. Study observations and caveats: Type 1 diabetes patients had moderately but significantly shorter TCRB CDR3s in all four CD4+ subsets.

This receptor was taken from a man between 25 and 39 years old with type 1 diabetes. The sequencing input was central memory CD4+ T cells from blood. The chain has TRBV28 and TRBJ2-3; 11 bases match TRBD2. CDR3 bases: TGTGCCAGCAGTCAAGCCGGGACTAGCGGACTCAGCACAGATACGCAGTATTTT. This gives the protein CASSQAGTSGLSTDTQYF.